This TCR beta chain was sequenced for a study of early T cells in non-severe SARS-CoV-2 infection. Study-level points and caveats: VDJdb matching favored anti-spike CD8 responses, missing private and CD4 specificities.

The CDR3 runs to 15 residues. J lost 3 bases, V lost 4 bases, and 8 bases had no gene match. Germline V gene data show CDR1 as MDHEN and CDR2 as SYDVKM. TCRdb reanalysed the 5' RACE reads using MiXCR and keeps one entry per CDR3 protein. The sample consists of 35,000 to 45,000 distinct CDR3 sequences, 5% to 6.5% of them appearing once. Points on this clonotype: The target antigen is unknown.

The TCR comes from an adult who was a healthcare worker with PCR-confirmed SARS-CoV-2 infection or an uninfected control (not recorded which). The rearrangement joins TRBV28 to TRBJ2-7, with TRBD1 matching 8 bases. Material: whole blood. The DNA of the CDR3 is TGTGCCAGCAGTTGGCGGACAGGGACGAACTACGAGCAGTACTTC. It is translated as CASSWRTGTNYEQYF.